This T cell receptor beta chain was identified during a study of T cells after yellow fever vaccination. The CDR3 consists of 16 residues. V lost 6 bases, J lost 6 bases, and 13 bases stayed unmatched. Looked up from germline, CDR1 is SGHDN and CDR2 is FVKESK. There are a few counts of this clonotype. MiXCR, applied by TCRdb to the 5' RACE reads, yields one record per CDR3 protein. This sample has some 340,000 distinct CDR3 sequences, with over 4% found just once. This chain connects TRBV14 to TRBJ1-1; 10 nucleotides align to TRBD1. The receptor's source is a young man who received the YFV17D yellow fever vaccine. Sequencing was performed on PBMCs, taken 5 days after the yellow fever booster vaccination. The CDR3 DNA is TGTGCCAGCAGATCCGACAGGGGGCCCCTCGGATCTGAAGCTTTCTTT. This translates into CASRSDRGPLGSEAFF.